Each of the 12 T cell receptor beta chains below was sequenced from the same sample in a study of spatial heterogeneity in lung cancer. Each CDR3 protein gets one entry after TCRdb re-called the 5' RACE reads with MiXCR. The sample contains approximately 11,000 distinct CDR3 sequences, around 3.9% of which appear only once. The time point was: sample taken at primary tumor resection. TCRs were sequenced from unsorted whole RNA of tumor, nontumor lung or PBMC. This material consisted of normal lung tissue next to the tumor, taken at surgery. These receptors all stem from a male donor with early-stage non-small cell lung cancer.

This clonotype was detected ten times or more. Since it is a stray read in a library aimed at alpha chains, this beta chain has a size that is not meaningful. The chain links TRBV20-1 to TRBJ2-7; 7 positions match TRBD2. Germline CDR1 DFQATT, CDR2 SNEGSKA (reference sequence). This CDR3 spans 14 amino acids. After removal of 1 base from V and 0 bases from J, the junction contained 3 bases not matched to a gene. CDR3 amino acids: CSARGLASSYEQYF. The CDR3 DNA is TGCAGTGCTAGAGGACTAGCTAGCTCCTACGAGCAGTACTTC.

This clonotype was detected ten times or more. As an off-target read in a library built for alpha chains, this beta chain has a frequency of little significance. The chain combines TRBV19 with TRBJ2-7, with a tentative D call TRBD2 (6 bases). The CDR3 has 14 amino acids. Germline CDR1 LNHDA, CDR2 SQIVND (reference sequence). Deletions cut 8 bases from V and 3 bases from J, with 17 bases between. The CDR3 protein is CASSPGRTNYEQYF. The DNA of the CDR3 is TGTGCCAGTTCCCCCGGGCGGACTAACTACGAGCAGTACTTC.

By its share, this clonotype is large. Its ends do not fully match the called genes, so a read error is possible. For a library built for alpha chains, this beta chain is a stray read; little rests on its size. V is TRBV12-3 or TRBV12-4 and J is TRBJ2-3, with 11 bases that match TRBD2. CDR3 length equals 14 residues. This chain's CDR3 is CASSLAGGADTQYF. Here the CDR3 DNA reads TGTGCCAGCAGCTTAGCGGGAGGGGCAGATACGCAGTATTTT.

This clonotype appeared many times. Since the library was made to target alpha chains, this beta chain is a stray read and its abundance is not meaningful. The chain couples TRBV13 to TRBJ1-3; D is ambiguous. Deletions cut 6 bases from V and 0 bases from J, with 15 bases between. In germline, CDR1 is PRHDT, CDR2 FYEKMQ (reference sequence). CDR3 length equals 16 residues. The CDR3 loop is CASRVYGVYSGNTIYF. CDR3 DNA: TGTGCCAGCAGAGTTTACGGGGTCTACTCTGGAAACACCATATATTTT.

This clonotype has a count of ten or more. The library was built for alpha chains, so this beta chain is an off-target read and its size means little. The CDR3 loop is CASSPSRATDEQYF. The CDR3 DNA sequence: TGTGCCAGCTCCCCTTCCAGGGCGACGGACGAGCAGTACTTC. The V gene is TRBV18, the J gene TRBJ2-7; D may be TRBD1 (5 bases). This CDR3 spans 14 amino acids. Trimming stripped 6 bases from V and 5 bases from J, with 17 bases between. Germline CDR1 is KGHSH and CDR2 is LQKENI. Full variable domain (remainder filled in from reference TRBV18 and TRBJ2-7): NAGVMQNPRHLVRRRGQEARLRCSPMKGHSHVYWYRQLPEEGLKFMVYLQKENIIDESGMPKERFSAEFPKEGPSILRIQQVVRGDSAAYFCASSPSRATDEQYFGPGTRLTVT.

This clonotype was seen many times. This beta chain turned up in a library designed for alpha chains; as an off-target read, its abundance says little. CDR3 residues: CSARGGQGTSPQHF. Written as DNA, the CDR3 is TGCAGTGCTAGGGGGGGACAGGGGACTTCTCCCCAGCATTTT. The chain employs TRBV20-1 and TRBJ1-5; 10 nucleotides match TRBD1. Trimming at V came to 3 bases and at J to 10 bases, leaving 9 bases not matched to a gene. Germline V gene data show CDR1 as DFQATT and CDR2 as SNEGSKA (reference sequence). The CDR3 covers 14 residues.

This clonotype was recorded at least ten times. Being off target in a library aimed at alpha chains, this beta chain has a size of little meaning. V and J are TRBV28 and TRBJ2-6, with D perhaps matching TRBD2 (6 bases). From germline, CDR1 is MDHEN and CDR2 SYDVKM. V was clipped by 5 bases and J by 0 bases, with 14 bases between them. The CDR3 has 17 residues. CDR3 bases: TGTGCCAGCAGTCCCCTGGGACTGCTCTCTGGGGCCAACGTCCTGACTTTC. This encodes CASSPLGLLSGANVLTF. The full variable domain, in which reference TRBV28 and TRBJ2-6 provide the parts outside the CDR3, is DVKVTQSSRYLVKRTGEKVFLECVQDMDHENMFWYRQDPGLGLRLIYFSYDVKMKEKGDIPEGYSVSREKKERFSLILESASTNQTSMYLCASSPLGLLSGANVLTFGAGSRLTVL.

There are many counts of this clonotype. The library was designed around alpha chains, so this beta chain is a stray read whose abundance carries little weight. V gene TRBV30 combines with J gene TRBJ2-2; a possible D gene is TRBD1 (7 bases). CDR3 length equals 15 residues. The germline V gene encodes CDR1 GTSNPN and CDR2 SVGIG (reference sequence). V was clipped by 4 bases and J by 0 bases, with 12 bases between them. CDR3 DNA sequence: TGTGCCTGGAAGGGCGGGACAGCGAACACCGGGGAGCTGTTTTTT. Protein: CAWKGGTANTGELFF.

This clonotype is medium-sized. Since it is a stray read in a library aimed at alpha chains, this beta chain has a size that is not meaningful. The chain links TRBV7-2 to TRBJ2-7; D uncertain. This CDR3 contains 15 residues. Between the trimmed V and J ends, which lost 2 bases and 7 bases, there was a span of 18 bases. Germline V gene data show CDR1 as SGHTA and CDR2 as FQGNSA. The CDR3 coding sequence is TGTGCCAGCAGCTTAACTTCAGCCGAGGCATGGGAGCAGTACTTC. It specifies CASSLTSAEAWEQYF.

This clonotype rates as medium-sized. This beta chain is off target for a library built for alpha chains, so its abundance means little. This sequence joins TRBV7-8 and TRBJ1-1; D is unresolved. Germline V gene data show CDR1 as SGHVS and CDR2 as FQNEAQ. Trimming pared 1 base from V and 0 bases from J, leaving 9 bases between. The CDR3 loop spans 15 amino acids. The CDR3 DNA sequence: TGTGCCAGCAGCTTAGGGCAGAGCCTGAACACTGAAGCTTTCTTT. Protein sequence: CASSLGQSLNTEAFF.

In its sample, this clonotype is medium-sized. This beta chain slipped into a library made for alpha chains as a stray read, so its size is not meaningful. In DNA form, the CDR3 reads TGCAGTGCTAGCGTGATGGCAGGAATCTTCACCTACGAGCAGTACTTC. Amino acid sequence: CSASVMAGIFTYEQYF. The V gene is TRBV20-1, the J gene TRBJ2-7; D gene unclear. Germline CDR1 DFQATT, CDR2 SNEGSKA (reference sequence). The CDR3 loop spans 16 amino acids. Trimming took off 3 bases at V and 2 bases at J, with 20 bases between the two ends.

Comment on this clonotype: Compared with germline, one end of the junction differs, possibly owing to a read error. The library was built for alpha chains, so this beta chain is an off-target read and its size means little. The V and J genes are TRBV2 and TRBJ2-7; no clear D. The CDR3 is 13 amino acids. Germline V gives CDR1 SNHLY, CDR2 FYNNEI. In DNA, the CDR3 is TGTGTCAGCAGTGAAGAGGCATGGTACGAGCAGTACTTC. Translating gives CVSSEEAWYEQYF.